The 5 T cell receptor beta chains reported below all come from one sample, sequenced in a study of blood T cell repertoires in COVID-19. Data came from immunoSEQ multiplex PCR; TCRdb stores just in-frame clones and leaves some out. This table holds hundreds of thousands of clones, 87% found once. The material sequenced was peripheral blood. Receptors originate from a woman between 45 and 65 years old who had recovered from COVID-19.

The chain employs TRBV5-5 and TRBJ2-7, with 8 bases fitting TRBD1. Unmatched junction bases numbered 9, after V lost 2 bases and J lost 5 bases. Per the germline V gene, CDR1 is SGHKS and CDR2 is YYEKEE (reference sequence). The CDR3 covers 15 residues. The CDR3 DNA reads TGTGCCAGCAGCTTTCCTCGGACAGGGTCCCACGAGCAGTACTTC. This translates into CASSFPRTGSHEQYF.

CDR3 in amino acids: CASSGETGGGEQFF. For the CDR3, the DNA is TGTGCCAGCAGTGGCGAGACAGGGGGCGGCGAGCAGTTCTTC. The chain joins TRBV2 to TRBJ2-1; 10 bases are a match to TRBD1. Trimming removed 4 bases from V and 10 bases from J; junction bases left unmatched: 7. The CDR3 runs to 14 residues. Germline CDR1 and CDR2: SNHLY and FYNNEI.

The rearrangement joins TRBV11-2 to TRBJ2-7; 10 bases are a match to TRBD2. There are 17 residues in the CDR3. The V and J ends lost 2 bases and 3 bases, in that order; junction bases with no gene match: 10. Germline lookup yields CDR1 SGHAT and CDR2 FQNNGV. CDR3 DNA sequence: TGTGCCAGCAGCTTATTATGGGAGAGCGGGGGGGGCTACGAGCAGTACTTC. Its protein product is CASSLLWESGGGYEQYF.

The J gene is TRBJ2-1, the V gene TRBV19, with 11 bases that match TRBD2. Losses at the gene ends were 5 bases for V and 8 bases for J; bases not matched to a gene: 14. Germline CDR1 and CDR2: LNHDA and SQIVND (reference sequence). The CDR3 extends over 17 amino acids. The CDR3 protein is CASSHPNSGGAGYEQFF. For the CDR3, the DNA is TGTGCCAGTAGTCACCCAAATAGCGGGGGGGCCGGGTATGAGCAGTTCTTC.

J is TRBJ2-7 and V is TRBV7-3; D may be TRBD1 (8 bases). The CDR3 has 16 amino acids. Germline assignment: CDR1 SGHTA and CDR2 FQGTGA. Between the trimmed V and J ends, which lost 2 bases and 4 bases, there was a span of 18 bases. CDR3 amino acids: CASSLPPTGGAYEQYF. DNA for the CDR3: TGTGCCAGCAGCTTACCCCCCACAGGGGGGGCGTACGAGCAGTACTTC.